The 18 T cell receptor beta chains below come from one sample, sequenced in a study of prognosis after radiotherapy for stage I lung cancer. Multiplex PCR, run in two rounds, amplified TCR beta CDR3 from genomic DNA. Used in first-round PCR were primers specific to each TRBV and TRBJ gene. TCRdb reanalysed the multiplex PCR reads using MiXCR and keeps one entry per CDR3 protein. The sample records around 13,000 distinct CDR3 sequences, 43% being singletons. The source material was PBMCs, sampled before or after stereotactic body radiation therapy (not recorded which). These receptors were obtained from a donor aged 50 or older with non-small cell lung cancer.

This clonotype was seen a few times. With a far larger clone one base away, a read error is the likely cause. This CDR3 is CASSLEGVRNSPLHF. CDR3 nucleotides: TGTGCCAGCAGCTTAGAGGGGGTACGGAATTCACCCCTCCACTTT. The gene calls are TRBV7-9 and TRBJ1-6; tentative D call: TRBD1 (6 bases). The CDR3 sequence is 15 residues long. Germline lookup yields CDR1 SEHNR and CDR2 FQNEAQ (reference sequence). V was pared by 1 base and J by 7 bases, with 11 bases between.

At least ten counts were recorded for this clonotype. The chain carries TRBV7-2 and TRBJ2-7, with TRBD2 matching 7 bases. In germline, CDR1 is SGHTA, CDR2 FQGNSA. The CDR3 covers 14 residues. Losses at the gene ends were 3 bases for V and 0 bases for J; bases not matched to a gene: 2. The chain's CDR3 is CASSFGGSSYEQYF. For the CDR3, the DNA is TGTGCCAGCAGCTTTGGCGGGAGCTCCTACGAGCAGTACTTC.

At least ten counts were recorded for this clonotype. The chain employs TRBV10-3 and TRBJ2-7; D unclear. Trimming took off 2 bases at V and 3 bases at J, with 8 bases between the two ends. This CDR3 has 13 residues. The V gene's germline CDR1 is ENHRY and CDR2 SYGVKD. CDR3 in DNA: TGTGCCATCAGTGAGGACGGTAACTACGAGCAGTACTTC. This encodes CAISEDGNYEQYF.

V gene TRBV19 combines with J gene TRBJ1-2; 7 bases match TRBD1. This CDR3 spans 14 amino acids. The V gene end was trimmed by 7 bases and the J gene end by 0 bases; junction bases not matched to a gene: 5. Germline V gives CDR1 LNHDA, CDR2 SQIVND (reference sequence). The DNA of the CDR3 is TGTGCCAGTAATCTTGACAGGGCTAACTATGGCTACACCTTC. Its protein is CASNLDRANYGYTF.

This clonotype was detected many times. The chain carries TRBV18 and TRBJ2-7; D unresolved. Germline lookup yields CDR1 KGHSH and CDR2 LQKENI. Trimming stripped 1 base from V and 3 bases from J, with 7 bases between. This CDR3 is built from 13 residues. This CDR3 reads CASSPLDFYEQYF. The DNA for the CDR3 is TGTGCCAGCTCACCACTGGATTTCTACGAGCAGTACTTC.

To note about this clonotype: This could be a read error, since a much larger clone is one nucleotide away. The V and J genes are TRBV5-5 and TRBJ2-1, with 9 bases matching TRBD2. CDR3 length: 13 amino acids. Germline V gene sequence: CDR1 SGHKS, CDR2 YYEKEE (reference sequence). The V and J ends lost 9 bases and 9 bases, in that order; junction bases with no gene match: 10. CDR3 protein: CATKGGGAPEQFF. In DNA form, the CDR3 reads TGTGCCACCAAGGGCGGGGGGGCCCCTGAGCAGTTCTTC.

This chain uses TRBV15 with TRBJ2-2; 9 bases line up with TRBD2. CDR3 length: 20 residues. V dropped 1 base and J dropped 4; count of bases not matched to a gene: 16. CDR1 and CDR2 from the germline V gene are LNHNV and YYDKDF (reference sequence). The CDR3 here is CATSRGFGRLAGRGTGELFF. In DNA, the CDR3 is TGTGCCACCAGCAGAGGCTTTGGTCGGCTAGCGGGACGTGGCACCGGGGAGCTGTTTTTT.

This clonotype came up many times. The chain links TRBV5-6 to TRBJ2-3; possible D gene TRBD1, 6 bases. V shed 1 base and J shed 6 bases, with 12 bases lying between them. CDR3 length equals 14 residues. Per the germline V gene, CDR1 is SGHDT and CDR2 is YYEEEE. The CDR3 here is CASSLYRDRDTQYF. CDR3 bases: TGTGCCAGCAGCTTGTACAGAGACAGGGATACGCAGTATTTT.

This clonotype was counted at least ten times. V usage is TRBV4-2 and J usage is TRBJ2-3; no reliable D call. CDR3 length equals 13 residues. Deletions cut 4 bases from V and 5 bases from J, with 10 bases between. Per the germline V gene, CDR1 is LGHNA and CDR2 is YNFKEQ. The CDR3 DNA reads TGTGCCAGCAGCCCGGGCCTACGAGATACGCAGTATTTT. It codes for CASSPGLRDTQYF.

The chain carries TRBV7-2 and TRBJ2-7; weak D call: TRBD1 (5 bases). CDR3 length: 13 residues. Germline V gene lookup returns CDR1 SGHTA and CDR2 FQGNSA. The V and J ends lost 2 bases and 5 bases respectively, with 10 bases between them. The CDR3 coding sequence is TGTGCCAGCAGCTTATCAGGGTTCAACGAGCAGTACTTC. It encodes CASSLSGFNEQYF.

This clonotype was seen repeatedly, ten times or more. The chain employs TRBV15 and TRBJ1-1; D uncertain. CDR3 size: 14 residues. Germline V CDR1 and CDR2: LNHNV, YYDKDF (reference sequence). Trimming stripped 0 bases from V and 1 base from J, with 6 bases between. The CDR3, as DNA: TGTGCCACCAGCAGAGACAGGAGGAACACTGAAGCTTTCTTT. Its translation is CATSRDRRNTEAFF.

CDR3 nucleotides: TGTGCCAGCAGTTTATCCGGGACAGGGGGAAACACCATATATTTT. Its translation: CASSLSGTGGNTIYF. This chain joins TRBV6-5 and TRBJ1-3, with 9 nucleotides matching TRBD1. Losses at the gene ends were 4 bases for V and 4 bases for J; bases not matched to a gene: 5. The CDR3 is made up of 15 amino acids. CDR1 is MNHEY and CDR2 is SVGAGI in the germline V gene.

In the case of this clonotype: At one end the junction does not follow the germline gene, possibly because of a read error. The chain carries TRBV5-1 and TRBJ2-3; D perhaps matches TRBD2 (5 bases). The germline CDR1 and CDR2 sequences are SGHRS and YFSETQ. The CDR3 loop spans 14 amino acids. In DNA form, the CDR3 reads TGCTCCAGCATCTTGGAGGCAAGCACAGATACGCAGTATTTT. Protein product: CSSILEASTDTQYF.

This clonotype was observed at least ten times. The chain uses TRBV5-5 and TRBJ2-1, with 8 bases that match TRBD1. The trim removed 0 bases at V and 8 bases at J, leaving 13 bases unmatched. Germline CDR1 is SGHKS and CDR2 is YYEKEE (reference sequence). This CDR3 spans 17 amino acids. CDR3 DNA: TGTGCCAGCAGCTTGGGGGCGGTAGCAGGGGGCGTCTATGAGCAGTTCTTC. Translated: CASSLGAVAGGVYEQFF.

This clonotype was seen ten or more times. This rearrangement joins TRBV7-6 to TRBJ2-1, with 10 bases lining up with TRBD2. Germline CDR1 and CDR2: SGHVS and FNYEAQ. The V and J ends lost 4 bases and 8 bases, in that order; junction bases with no gene match: 11. The CDR3 spans 16 residues. The CDR3 here is CASSSRGLAGVDEQFF. CDR3 in DNA: TGTGCCAGCAGCTCACGAGGGCTAGCGGGAGTCGATGAGCAGTTCTTC.

In its sample, this clonotype was seen once. DNA of the CDR3: TGTGCCAGCAGTTTATTGTCGGAAGTCTCTGGAAACACCATATATTTT. It codes for CASSLLSEVSGNTIYF. V gene TRBV28 combines with J gene TRBJ1-3; no firm D call. V was pared by 1 base and J by 0 bases, with 10 bases between. The CDR3 covers 16 residues. CDR1 MDHEN and CDR2 SYDVKM come from the germline V gene.

By share, this clonotype counts as medium-sized. This chain links TRBV6-1 with TRBJ1-5; D is uncertain. The CDR3 totals 14 residues. The germline V gene encodes CDR1 MNHNS and CDR2 SASEGT. V was clipped by 5 bases and J by 5 bases, with 13 bases between them. In DNA form, the CDR3 reads TGTGCCAGCAGTATGGAGGCATGGGATCAGCCCCAGCATTTT. This encodes CASSMEAWDQPQHF.

The sample holds many counts of this clonotype. The chain uses TRBV12-3 or TRBV12-4 and TRBJ2-5, with D hard to call. The V and J ends lost 3 bases and 5 bases respectively, with 7 bases between them. The CDR3 totals 12 residues. CDR3 sequence reads: CASSFFGETQYF. The CDR3 coding sequence is TGTGCCAGCAGTTTCTTCGGGGAGACCCAGTACTTC.